Following are 4 T cell receptor beta chains from one sample sequenced in a study of T cell repertoires in cytomegalovirus infection. What these receptors recognize is not known. TCRdb re-called the reads with MiXCR, one entry per CDR3 protein. The sample carries roughly 150,000 distinct CDR3 sequences, more than 25% recorded once. The source was CD8+ T cells from cultured PBMCs, collected from culture after CMV antigen stimulation. The receptors derive from a human donor in good health (CMV status not recorded). Some clones in this sample may be carry-over from other donors' samples.

A few counts support this clonotype. The chain is built from TRBV12-3 or TRBV12-4 and TRBJ2-1; 11 bases map to TRBD2. This CDR3 spans 15 amino acids. V lost 5 bases to trimming and J lost 5 bases; unmatched junction nucleotides: 5. CDR3 sequence reads: CASSILAGADNEQFF. CDR3 nucleotide sequence: TGTGCCAGCAGTATACTAGCGGGGGCCGACAATGAGCAGTTCTTC.

This chain joins TRBV5-1 and TRBJ1-4; TRBD1 might be the D (5 bases). CDR3 length: 17 residues. Germline lookup yields CDR1 SGHRS and CDR2 YFSETQ. Trimming removed 1 base at V and 0 bases at J, with 13 bases between. The CDR3 is CASSLTDTEATNEKLFF. CDR3 nucleotides: TGCGCCAGCAGCTTGACGGACACAGAAGCAACTAATGAAAAACTGTTTTTT.

This clonotype was seen many times. CDR3 in amino acids: CASSQPGLAGEQFF. The CDR3 DNA is TGCGCCAGCAGCCAACCAGGACTAGCTGGTGAGCAGTTCTTC. The genes are TRBV4-1 and TRBJ2-1, with 8 bases fitting TRBD2. V lost 2 bases, J lost 9 bases, and 6 bases stayed unmatched. CDR1 is MGHRA and CDR2 is YSYEKL in the germline V gene. The CDR3 loop spans 14 amino acids.

This clonotype occurred a few times. The chain joins TRBV4-2 to TRBJ2-1; 8 bases align to TRBD1. The ends lost 0 bases at V and 2 bases at J; junction bases unmatched: 6. Germline V CDR1 and CDR2: LGHNA, YNFKEQ. This CDR3 comprises 17 residues. The CDR3 sequence is CASSQEGRDRPYNEQFF. The CDR3 region has the DNA TGTGCCAGCAGCCAAGAGGGTCGGGACAGGCCCTACAATGAGCAGTTCTTC.